The present T cell receptor (beta chain) was sequenced within a study of T cells in Graves' hyperthyroidism and ophthalmopathy. Overall study: Once the initial diagnosis was made, peripheral blood was obtained before any treatment. Study-wide points: The model's output predicted ophthalmopathy at a median of about 5.9 months prior to onset.

Ten or more counts support this clonotype. Antigen: not known. Under 3 months was the duration of disease in ophthalmopathy patients, who also had a Clinical Activity Score of at least 3 and a NOSPECS grade of at least 4. The germline V gene has CDR1 SEHNR and CDR2 FQNEAQ (reference sequence). After removal of 5 bases from V and 5 bases from J, the junction contained 6 bases not matched to a gene. The CDR3 has 16 residues. Researchers amplified the TCR beta CDR3 regions from RNA transcripts. The HTBI primer set was used in a first-round RT-PCR of the TCR CDR3. TCRdb itself ran the multiplex PCR reads through MiXCR, one entry per CDR3 protein. The table lists roughly 57,000 distinct CDR3 sequences, approximately 53% of them singletons.

The sample was blood. V usage is TRBV7-9 and J usage is TRBJ2-1; 13 positions match TRBD2. The receptor was isolated from a woman aged 60-70 years with Graves' ophthalmopathy. The CDR3: CASSPGTSGTNNEQFF. The CDR3 coding sequence is TGTGCCAGCAGCCCCGGGACTAGCGGGACCAACAATGAGCAGTTCTTC. Looking up the rest from reference TRBV7-9 and TRBJ2-1 gives the full variable domain: DTGVSQNPRHKITKRGQNVTFRCDPISEHNRLYWYRQTLGQGPEFLTYFQNEAQLEKSRLLSDRFSAERPKGSFSTLEIQRTEQGDSAMYLCASSPGTSGTNNEQFFGPGTRLTVL.